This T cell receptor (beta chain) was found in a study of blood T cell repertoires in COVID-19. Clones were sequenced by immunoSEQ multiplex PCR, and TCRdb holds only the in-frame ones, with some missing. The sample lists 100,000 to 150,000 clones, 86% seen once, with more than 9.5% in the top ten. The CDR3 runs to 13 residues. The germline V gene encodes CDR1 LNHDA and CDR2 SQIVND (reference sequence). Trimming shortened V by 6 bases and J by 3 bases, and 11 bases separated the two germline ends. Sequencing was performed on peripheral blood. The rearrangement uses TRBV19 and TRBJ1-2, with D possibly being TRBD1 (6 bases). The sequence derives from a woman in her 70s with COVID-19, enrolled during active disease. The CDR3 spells CASSGTPYYGYTF. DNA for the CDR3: TGTGCCAGTAGCGGGACACCCTACTATGGCTACACCTTC.